The rows below give T cell receptor beta chains drawn from one sample of a study of blood T cell repertoires in COVID-19. The data were produced by immunoSEQ multiplex PCR, yet TCRdb's version contains in-frame clones alone and is incomplete. The sample contains around 57,000 clones, about nine tenths of which appear only once. Sequenced input: peripheral blood. These receptors originate from a man between 45 and 60 years old with active COVID-19. The conserved cysteine and the conserved F or W are not part of the CDR3 here. D genes are given only for firm matches.

V gene,J gene,D gene,CDR3 protein
TRBV7-9,TRBJ2-7,NA,ASSLALGPYEQY
TRBV6-4,TRBJ2-6,NA,ASSDSKEGSGANVLT
TRBV24-1,TRBJ2-5,NA,ATSDTQTSMETQY
TRBV5-6,TRBJ2-4,NA,ASNVGGVGKNIQY
TRBV7-9,TRBJ2-5,NA,ASRKMTGQETQY
TRBV5-4,TRBJ2-5,NA,ASSLRSGGPPETQY
TRBV9,TRBJ2-5,NA,ASSTLAGAGETQY
TRBV10-2,TRBJ1-2,NA,ASRTDSYGYT
TRBV28,TRBJ1-5,NA,ASRSNQPQH
TRBV13,TRBJ2-7,TRBD1,ASSSSTGPASSEI
TRBV19,TRBJ2-7,NA,ASSIKGGGYEQY
TRBV3-1/TRBV3-2,TRBJ1-1,NA,ASSQVVAGAEAF
TRBV3-1/TRBV3-2,TRBJ1-5,NA,ASSQAGSNQPQH
TRBV7-2,TRBJ1-2,NA,ASSIGGPYGYT
TRBV7-9,TRBJ2-7,NA,ASSLRQTYEQY
TRBV6-5,TRBJ2-7,TRBD1,ASSHGQGYYEQY
TRBV29-1,TRBJ1-5,TRBD1,SVKDRNQPQH
TRBV3-1/TRBV3-2,TRBJ2-2,NA,ASSQRTGNTGELF
TRBV24-1,TRBJ2-7,NA,ATSDPRDTSYEQY
TRBV18,TRBJ1-5,NA,ASSPQGHSNQPQH
TRBV7-9,TRBJ2-1,NA,ASEGEGQRGNEQF
TRBV27,TRBJ2-1,TRBD2,ASSLSSGTYNEQF
TRBV28,TRBJ2-7,TRBD2,ASSSSGGSYEQY
TRBV28,TRBJ1-5,TRBD1,ASSPGQGGRRGQPQH
TRBV6-5,TRBJ1-1,NA,ASKSGLSTEAF
TRBV6-6,TRBJ1-1,TRBD1,ASSPQGTEAF
TRBV18,TRBJ1-1,TRBD1,ASSSDRGKTEAF
TRBV27,TRBJ2-3,TRBD1,ASSLGQGGSTDTQY
TRBV28,TRBJ2-3,TRBD2,ASSHSRGGPPDTQY
TRBV4-3,TRBJ2-1,TRBD2,ASSQDTGTSGPGGYNEQF
TRBV28,TRBJ1-6,TRBD1,ASSIRQGDNSPLH
TRBV27,TRBJ2-5,NA,ASSLIKGETQY
TRBV7-2,TRBJ1-1,NA,ASSLVLRQGGWNTEAF
TRBV20-1,TRBJ2-1,TRBD2,SARRTREQF
TRBV6-5,TRBJ1-1,NA,ASSYLTVSARNEAF
TRBV19,TRBJ2-5,NA,ASSGTDMYQETQY
TRBV5-1,TRBJ1-2,NA,ASSLRANYGYT
TRBV10-3,TRBJ2-7,TRBD1,AISEKGQGYEQY
TRBV6-1,TRBJ2-1,TRBD1,ASSDGTGEDNEQF
TRBV7-2,TRBJ1-1,NA,ASSLDRNTEAF
TRBV5-6,TRBJ1-2,TRBD1,ASSLKGQYLYGYT
TRBV7-2,TRBJ2-7,NA,ASSLVSNRNPYEQY
TRBV28,TRBJ2-6,TRBD1,ASSAYPGQGIGPGANVLT
TRBV15,TRBJ2-3,TRBD1,ATSRTGGDDTQY
TRBV2,TRBJ2-7,NA,ASSPQGFEYEQY
TRBV19,TRBJ2-7,NA,ASSMGRSYSYEQY
TRBV19,TRBJ1-1,TRBD1,ASSPRTGGLPEAF